These 18 T cell receptor beta chains were sequenced from one sample in a study of cytomegalovirus exposure and HLA in healthy donors. In the PCR, 60 Vbeta and 13 Jbeta primers were used. The data were produced by immunoSEQ multiplex PCR, yet TCRdb's version contains in-frame clones alone and is incomplete. The table includes 65,000 to 90,000 clones, around three quarters detected once. The source material was PBMCs. Receptors originate from a man younger than 45 in good health and CMV-seronegative.

Worth noting for this clone: At the DNA level, this CDR3 is encoded by other sequences in the same sample as well. The V and J genes are TRBV5-1 and TRBJ1-1, with 8 bases matching TRBD1. CDR1 is SGHRS and CDR2 is YFSETQ in the germline V gene. Trimming cost V 6 bases and J 2 bases; bases outside gene matches: 9. This CDR3 has 15 residues. CDR3 DNA: TGCGCCAGCACCCCCCCCGGGACAGGAAACACTGAAGCTTTCTTT. Its translation: CASTPPGTGNTEAFF.

J is TRBJ2-1 and V is TRBV19; 8 nucleotides align to TRBD2. The CDR3 runs to 13 residues. Germline V gene lookup returns CDR1 LNHDA and CDR2 SQIVND (reference sequence). V lost 6 bases and J lost 7; bases outside the gene matches: 5. The CDR3 sequence is CASRTGGYNEQFF. In DNA, the CDR3 is TGTGCCAGTAGGACGGGGGGGTATAATGAGCAGTTCTTC.

The chain has TRBV28 and TRBJ2-6; TRBD2 is a possible D gene (5 bases). CDR1 is MDHEN and CDR2 is SYDVKM in the germline V gene. The V end lost 3 bases, the J end lost 1 base, and 10 bases lay between the germline ends. The CDR3 extends over 16 amino acids. The CDR3 protein is CASSFLSGSGANVLTF. The CDR3 DNA is TGTGCCAGCAGTTTTCTCTCGGGATCTGGGGCCAACGTCCTGACTTTC.

V usage is TRBV5-4 and J usage is TRBJ1-2, with 8 bases aligning to TRBD1. The CDR3 is 15 amino acids. Unmatched junction bases numbered 5, after V lost 1 base and J lost 3 bases. Germline lookup yields CDR1 SGHNT and CDR2 YYREEE (reference sequence). The CDR3 sequence is CASSLQDRAYYGYTF. The CDR3 DNA reads as TGTGCCAGCAGCTTGCAGGACAGGGCTTACTATGGCTACACCTTC.

The rearrangement links TRBV19 to TRBJ2-7, with D maybe TRBD2 (6 bases). This CDR3 has 15 residues. Trimming removed 1 base at V and 6 bases at J, with 16 bases between. Looked up from germline, CDR1 is LNHDA and CDR2 is SQIVND (reference sequence). Here the CDR3 DNA reads TGTGCCAGTAGTATAGTCGGCAGGTTGACTAGCGAGCAGTACTTC. Translation gives CASSIVGRLTSEQYF.

This clone was seen a few times. This rearrangement joins TRBV28 to TRBJ1-6, with D tentatively TRBD1 (5 bases). This CDR3 is built from 16 residues. The germline V and J ends were trimmed by 9 bases and 0 bases, with 15 bases remaining between them. Germline values: CDR1 MDHEN, CDR2 SYDVKM. The CDR3 region has the DNA TGTGCCAGTTTTCAAGGGACTAGCTCCTATAATTCACCCCTCCACTTT. Its translation is CASFQGTSSYNSPLHF.

The rearrangement links TRBV4-1 to TRBJ2-1; the D gene is possibly TRBD1 (5 bases). CDR1 and CDR2 (germline): MGHRA, YSYEKL. The germline V and J ends were trimmed by 1 base and 4 bases, with 11 bases remaining between them. The CDR3 has 15 amino acids. The DNA of the CDR3 is TGCGCCAGCAGCCAAGGAACAGGACGGTACAATGAGCAGTTCTTC. It specifies CASSQGTGRYNEQFF.

This clone has a count of ten or more. This chain joins TRBV4-3 and TRBJ1-5, with TRBD1 as a possible D gene (6 bases). This CDR3 comprises 14 residues. Trimming took 3 bases from V and 3 from J, leaving 9 bases between them. From germline, CDR1 is LGHNA and CDR2 YSLEER. CDR3 nucleotide sequence: TGCGCCAGCAGCCAGGACAGAACCAATCAGCCCCAGCATTTT. It is translated as CASSQDRTNQPQHF.

The genes are TRBV5-1 and TRBJ2-5; the D gene is possibly TRBD2 (6 bases). This CDR3 contains 15 residues. The V end was cut by 4 bases, the J end by 2 bases, with 15 bases between. Germline values: CDR1 SGHRS, CDR2 YFSETQ. The CDR3 DNA sequence: TGCGCCAGCAGCCGAGACGGGACTCGACAAGAGACCCAGTACTTC. This encodes CASSRDGTRQETQYF.

In this sample, this clone turned up a few times. The chain has TRBV7-9 and TRBJ1-6, with 7 bases lining up with TRBD1. The CDR3 loop spans 14 amino acids. CDR1 is SEHNR and CDR2 is FQNEAQ in the germline V gene (reference sequence). The trim removed 5 bases at V and 7 bases at J, leaving 5 bases unmatched. Written as DNA, the CDR3 is TGTGCCAGCAGCGCCGGGACAGCCAATTCACCCCTCCACTTT. It is translated as CASSAGTANSPLHF.

The V call is TRBV27, the J call TRBJ1-2, with D possibly TRBD1 on 6 matching bases. CDR1 and CDR2 (germline): MNHEY, SMNVEV (reference sequence). The germline V and J ends were trimmed by 5 bases and 4 bases, with 11 bases remaining between them. The CDR3 covers 13 residues. The CDR3 DNA follows: TGTGCCAGCAGTGTAAGGGGGTTCTATGGCTACACCTTC. Translation: CASSVRGFYGYTF.

This chain joins TRBV7-9 and TRBJ2-3; 12 bases are a match to TRBD2. Per the germline V gene, CDR1 is SEHNR and CDR2 is FQNEAQ (reference sequence). V was clipped by 5 bases and J by 0 bases; unmatched bases: 3. This CDR3 has 16 amino acids. This CDR3 is CASSATSGSSTDTQYF. CDR3 nucleotides: TGTGCCAGCAGCGCGACTAGCGGGAGTAGCACAGATACGCAGTATTTT.

In this sample, this clone turned up once. The J gene is TRBJ2-1, the V gene TRBV30; tentative D call: TRBD2 (5 bases). Trimming pared 7 bases from V and 6 bases from J, leaving 16 bases between. The germline V gene encodes CDR1 GTSNPN and CDR2 SVGIG (reference sequence). The CDR3 is 13 amino acids. In nucleotides, the CDR3 is TGTGCCTTCCAAAGAGGGTTGGCCAATGAGCAGTTCTTC. It translates to CAFQRGLANEQFF.

This chain uses TRBV2 with TRBJ2-5, with 10 bases matching TRBD1. The CDR3 loop spans 14 amino acids. Germline lookup yields CDR1 SNHLY and CDR2 FYNNEI. V lost 6 bases, J lost 2 bases, and 3 bases stayed unmatched. CDR3 sequence reads: CASSRDRGQETQYF. Here the CDR3 DNA reads TGTGCCAGCAGCCGGGACAGGGGTCAAGAGACCCAGTACTTC.

This rearrangement joins TRBV21-1 to TRBJ2-5; the DNA was not used to check the table's D call, TRBD2. The J call is doubtful: the DNA matches TRBJ2-7 better. TRBV21-1 is designated a pseudogene. There are 10 residues in the CDR3. The CDR3 region has the DNA TGTGCCAGCAGTAACTACGAGCAGTACTTC. Translated: CASSNYEQYF.

The chain recombines TRBV5-1 with TRBJ2-1; 7 bases align to TRBD1. This CDR3 region has 14 residues. Germline CDR1 and CDR2: SGHRS and YFSETQ. The ends lost 4 bases at V and 7 bases at J; junction bases unmatched: 8. The CDR3 spells CASSPAQTGNEQFF. The CDR3 coding sequence is TGCGCCAGCAGCCCGGCCCAGACAGGGAATGAGCAGTTCTTC.

V and J are TRBV9 and TRBJ1-5; 10 bases align to TRBD1. The CDR3 contains 14 residues. From germline, CDR1 is SGDLS and CDR2 YYNGEE. V shed 7 bases, J shed 6 bases, and the junction held 7 bases outside the gene matches. CDR3 sequence: CASSGTGVAQPQHF. As DNA, the CDR3 is TGTGCCAGCTCCGGGACAGGGGTTGCTCAGCCCCAGCATTTT.

This clone came up once. This sequence joins TRBV27 and TRBJ1-5, with D perhaps matching TRBD1 (5 bases). CDR3 length: 12 residues. The germline V and J ends were trimmed by 8 bases and 5 bases, with 10 bases remaining between them. The germline V gene encodes CDR1 MNHEY and CDR2 SMNVEV (reference sequence). CDR3 in amino acids: CASGPGDQPQHF. The CDR3 region has the DNA TGTGCCAGCGGTCCGGGGGATCAGCCCCAGCATTTT.